The 18 T cell receptor beta chains in this list originate from one sample, sequenced in a study of shared clonotypes between healthy human individuals. This table comes from immunoSEQ multiplex PCR, and its TCRdb copy is limited to in-frame clones, with some not included. Altogether 1.5 million to 1.9 million clones are present, about 98% being singletons, with the ten largest covering approximately 0.45%. The sample taken for sequencing was naive CD4+ T cells sorted from blood. Subset denoted: CD45RA+ positively selected. These receptor sequences come from a young man in good health.

This chain connects TRBV10-3 to TRBJ2-1; the match to TRBD2 covers 11 bases. This CDR3 region has 16 residues. Germline V gives CDR1 ENHRY, CDR2 SYGVKD. The junction had 4 bases not matched to a gene; V was cut back by 3 bases and J by 3 bases. In DNA form, the CDR3 reads TGTGCCATCAGTGATCCCGGACTAGCGGGCTACAATGAGCAGTTCTTC. Translated, it gives CAISDPGLAGYNEQFF.

J is TRBJ2-7 and V is TRBV2, with 7 bases matching TRBD1. This CDR3 region has 12 residues. Losses at the gene ends were 6 bases for V and 5 bases for J; bases not matched to a gene: 4. Germline-derived CDR1 and CDR2 are SNHLY and FYNNEI. The CDR3 sequence is CASRRQGHEQYF. The CDR3 DNA follows: TGTGCCAGCAGGAGACAGGGCCACGAGCAGTACTTC.

The rearrangement joins TRBV5-1 to TRBJ2-1; no firm D call. Trimming took off 4 bases at V and 3 bases at J, with 11 bases between the two ends. The CDR3 loop spans 14 amino acids. Per the germline V gene, CDR1 is SGHRS and CDR2 is YFSETQ. The CDR3 loop is CASSPRRSYNEQFF. CDR3 sequence (DNA): TGCGCCAGCAGCCCTCGACGAAGCTACAATGAGCAGTTCTTC.

On this clone itself: Other DNA sequences within the sample encode an identical CDR3. V gene TRBV28 combines with J gene TRBJ1-1; D remains ambiguous. The CDR3 spans 14 residues. Germline values: CDR1 MDHEN, CDR2 SYDVKM. V shed 5 bases and J shed 1 base, with 11 bases lying between them. The CDR3 DNA is TGTGCCAGCAGTCCCCCCCGGAGGAACACTGAAGCTTTCTTT. Protein: CASSPPRRNTEAFF.

J is TRBJ2-1 and V is TRBV2; D not resolved. This CDR3 spans 13 amino acids. The germline V gene has CDR1 SNHLY and CDR2 FYNNEI. V lost 6 bases, J lost 8 bases, and 14 bases lay in between. CDR3 nucleotides: TGTGCCAGCAGGGGCGATTTAGTATATGAGCAGTTCTTC. It yields the protein CASRGDLVYEQFF. The variable domain in full, completed from reference TRBV2 and TRBJ2-1, reads EPEVTQTPSHQVTQMGQEVILRCVPISNHLYFYWYRQILGQKVEFLVSFYNNEISEKSEIFDDQFSVERPDGSNFTLKIRSTKLEDSAMYFCASRGDLVYEQFFGPGTRLTVL.

Points on this clone: Other DNA sequences in this sample translate to the same CDR3. J is TRBJ2-7 and V is TRBV5-1; D is perhaps TRBD2 (5 bases). This CDR3 spans 14 amino acids. V gave up 0 bases and J gave up 0 bases, with 7 bases separating them. Germline V gives CDR1 SGHRS, CDR2 YFSETQ. The chain's CDR3 is CASSLGGGSYEQYF. In DNA, the CDR3 is TGCGCCAGCAGCTTGGGAGGAGGCTCCTACGAGCAGTACTTC. Using reference TRBV5-1 and TRBJ2-7 for the parts outside the CDR3, the full variable domain is KAGVTQTPRYLIKTRGQQVTLSCSPISGHRSVSWYQQTPGQGLQFLFEYFSETQRNKGNFPGRFSGRQFSNSRSEMNVSTLELGDSALYLCASSLGGGSYEQYFGPGTRLTVT.

The chain recombines TRBV19 with TRBJ2-2, with a tentative D call TRBD1 (6 bases). Germline loops: CDR1 LNHDA, CDR2 SQIVND (reference sequence). V was trimmed by 1 base and J by 5 bases, leaving 17 bases between them. This CDR3 contains 17 residues. CDR3 loop: CASSIVGTRAQTGELFF. The CDR3 DNA is TGTGCCAGTAGTATAGTGGGGACACGGGCACAAACCGGGGAGCTGTTTTTT. Full variable domain (rest looked up from reference TRBV19 and TRBJ2-2): DGGITQSPKYLFRKEGQNVTLSCEQNLNHDAMYWYRQDPGQGLRLIYYSQIVNDFQKGDIAEGYSVSREKKESFPLTVTSAQKNPTAFYLCASSIVGTRAQTGELFFGEGSRLTVL.

As to this clone: The identical CDR3 is also encoded by other nucleotide sequences in the sample. The chain is built from TRBV18 and TRBJ2-7; no reliable D call. Germline V lookup: CDR1 KGHSH, CDR2 LQKENI. The CDR3 is 13 residues long. With 3 bases removed from V and 0 bases from J, the gap between germline ends came to 6 bases. CDR3 coding DNA: TGTGCCAGCTCACCTCCTAGCTCCTACGAGCAGTACTTC. It encodes CASSPPSSYEQYF.

This chain joins TRBV19 and TRBJ2-5, with D possibly TRBD1 on 5 matching bases. From germline, CDR1 is LNHDA and CDR2 SQIVND (reference sequence). V shed 4 bases and J shed 3 bases, with 12 bases lying between them. CDR3 size: 14 residues. For the CDR3, the DNA is TGTGCCAGTAGTAAGGGCAGACAGAAAGAGACCCAGTACTTC. It codes for CASSKGRQKETQYF.

V gene TRBV30 combines with J gene TRBJ2-1; D not certain. This CDR3 is built from 13 residues. V lost 2 bases and J 2 bases, leaving 7 bases between the germline ends. The germline gives CDR1 GTSNPN, CDR2 SVGIG (reference sequence). CDR3 sequence (DNA): TGTGCCTGGAGTATGGAAACCTACAATGAGCAGTTCTTC. Translation gives CAWSMETYNEQFF.

The V and J genes are TRBV5-1 and TRBJ2-7; 11 nucleotides align to TRBD2. This CDR3 comprises 14 residues. Germline V lookup: CDR1 SGHRS, CDR2 YFSETQ. J lost 3 bases, V lost 4 bases, and 3 bases had no gene match. CDR3 region: CASSRGTSGYEQYF. Here the CDR3 DNA reads TGCGCCAGCAGCCGAGGGACTAGCGGCTACGAGCAGTACTTC.

V usage is TRBV11-2 and J usage is TRBJ2-7; TRBD2 matches at 8 bases. Germline values: CDR1 SGHAT, CDR2 FQNNGV. The CDR3 consists of 16 residues. J gave up 1 base and V 5 bases, and 10 bases lay outside the gene matches. The CDR3 loop is CASSPGGGSFSYEQYF. CDR3 DNA: TGTGCCAGCAGCCCCGGGGGGGGGAGTTTTTCCTACGAGCAGTACTTC.

This rearrangement joins TRBV7-2 to TRBJ1-5; D is uncertain. Germline assignment: CDR1 SGHTA and CDR2 FQGNSA. The CDR3 is 17 residues long. V was pared by 2 bases and J by 5 bases, with 19 bases between. CDR3: CASSLRSLRGDYQPQHF. The CDR3, as DNA: TGTGCCAGCAGCTTAAGGTCCCTTCGCGGAGATTATCAGCCCCAGCATTTT.

The chain uses TRBV12-5 and TRBJ2-1, with a tentative D call TRBD2 (6 bases). Germline CDR1 is LGHNT and CDR2 is FRNRAP. The ends were cut back, 3 bases at V and 2 bases at J, with 14 bases in the middle. This CDR3 is 16 amino acids long. In nucleotides, the CDR3 is TGTGCTAGTGGTTTCTTCCACGGGGGACCCTACAATGAGCAGTTCTTC. Translation gives CASGFFHGGPYNEQFF.

The chain couples TRBV7-9 to TRBJ2-1; 9 bases line up with TRBD1. Trimming cost V 5 bases and J 2 bases; bases outside gene matches: 10. This CDR3 is 17 amino acids long. The V gene's germline CDR1 is SEHNR and CDR2 FQNEAQ (reference sequence). CDR3: CASSLPGQGVTYNEQFF. The CDR3, as DNA: TGTGCCAGCAGCCTTCCGGGACAGGGTGTCACCTACAATGAGCAGTTCTTC.

The CDR3 bases are TGTGCCAGCAGTCGAGTAGGGCGAGAGACCCAGTACTTC. Its protein product is CASSRVGRETQYF. The V gene is TRBV28, the J gene TRBJ2-5, with no clear D. This CDR3 comprises 13 residues. Germline assignment: CDR1 MDHEN and CDR2 SYDVKM. The ends were cut back, 5 bases at V and 4 bases at J, with 11 bases in the middle. Looking up the rest from reference TRBV28 and TRBJ2-5 gives the full variable domain: DVKVTQSSRYLVKRTGEKVFLECVQDMDHENMFWYRQDPGLGLRLIYFSYDVKMKEKGDIPEGYSVSREKKERFSLILESASTNQTSMYLCASSRVGRETQYFGPGTRLLVL.

J is TRBJ1-1 and V is TRBV6-5; tentatively, D is TRBD1 (5 bases). Trimming removed 5 bases from V and 10 bases from J, with 11 bases in between. Germline V gives CDR1 MNHEY, CDR2 SVGAGI. The CDR3 runs to 11 residues. The CDR3 DNA sequence: TGTGCCAGCAGTGCGGTCGGGGGAGCTTTCTTT. As protein: CASSAVGGAFF.

This clone occurred once. The rearrangement joins TRBV19 to TRBJ2-2, with D perhaps matching TRBD2 (7 bases). V shed 9 bases and J shed 4 bases, with 15 bases lying between them. The CDR3 is made up of 14 amino acids. The germline CDR1 and CDR2 sequences are LNHDA and SQIVND (reference sequence). The CDR3 region has the DNA TGTGCCAGCCGCCGGGGGGCCCCCACCGGGGAGCTGTTTTTT. Protein sequence: CASRRGAPTGELFF.